This entry is about one T cell receptor (beta chain). This CDR3 contains 15 residues. Germline V gives CDR1 MNHNY, CDR2 SVGAGI (reference sequence). Deletions cut 6 bases from V and 2 bases from J, with 15 bases between. The protocol was immunoSEQ multiplex PCR, while the TCRdb copy is restricted to in-frame clones and leaves out a portion. The sample contains approximately 100,000 clones, more than 90% of which appear only once. This sample was taken from a study of technical replicates of blood from several donors. The J gene is TRBJ2-3, the V gene TRBV6-6; possibly TRBD2 for D (6 bases). This clonotype was obtained from a human donor in good health. Sequenced sample: T cells isolated from PBMCs. CDR3 region: CASRVGGTLTDTQYF. CDR3 sequence (DNA): TGTGCCAGCAGGGTTGGGGGGACTCTCACAGATACGCAGTATTTT.